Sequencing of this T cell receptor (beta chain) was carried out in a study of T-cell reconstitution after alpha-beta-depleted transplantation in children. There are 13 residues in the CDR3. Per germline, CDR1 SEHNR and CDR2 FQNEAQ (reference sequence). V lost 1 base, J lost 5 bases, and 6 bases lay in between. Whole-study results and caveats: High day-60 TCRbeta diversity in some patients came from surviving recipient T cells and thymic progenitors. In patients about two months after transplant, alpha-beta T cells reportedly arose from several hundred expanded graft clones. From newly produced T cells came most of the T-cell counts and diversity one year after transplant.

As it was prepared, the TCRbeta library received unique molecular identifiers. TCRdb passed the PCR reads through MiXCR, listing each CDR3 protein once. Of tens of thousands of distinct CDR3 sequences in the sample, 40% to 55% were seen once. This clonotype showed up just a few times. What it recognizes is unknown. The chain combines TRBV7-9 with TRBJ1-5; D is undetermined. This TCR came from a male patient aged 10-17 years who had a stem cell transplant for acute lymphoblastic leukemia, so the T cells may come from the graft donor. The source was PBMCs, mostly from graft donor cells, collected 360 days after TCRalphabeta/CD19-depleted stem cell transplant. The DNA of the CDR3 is TGTGCCAGCAGCTTAGGGGGTTATCAGCCCCAGCATTTT. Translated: CASSLGGYQPQHF.